This T cell receptor (beta chain) was obtained from a study of OX40 agonist ivuxolimab in advanced cancers. Across the study: Patients with hepatocellular carcinoma, melanoma, renal cell or head and neck cancer made up the dose-escalation patients.

V trimming: 6 bases; J trimming: 2 bases; junction bases outside the gene matches: 3. The CDR3 is 15 residues long. Per the germline V gene, CDR1 is SGHAT and CDR2 is FQDESV (reference sequence). Study conclusions and caveats: CD4+ and CD8+ T cells in blood underwent clonal expansion by week 6 at 0.1 to 3.0 mg/kg. Part of the nonresponder group also had normalized T-cell clonal expansion that was low. Still undetermined is the antigen specificity of the expanded peripheral T cells.

This table comes from immunoSEQ multiplex PCR, and its TCRdb copy is limited to in-frame clones, with some not included. The data hold 40,000 to 60,000 clones, with more than 85% observed a single time. This clone was found once. Its antigen remains unknown. The sequence was obtained from an adult with an advanced solid tumor such as melanoma, head and neck, liver or kidney cancer. The chain has TRBV11-1 and TRBJ2-1, with 11 nucleotides matching TRBD1. The sequenced sample was CD4+ or CD8+ T cells sorted from blood, obtained in a trial of the OX40 agonist ivuxolimab. CDR3 in amino acids: CASRLGQGAYNEQFF. The CDR3 bases are TGTGCCAGCAGGTTGGGACAGGGGGCCTACAATGAGCAGTTCTTC.